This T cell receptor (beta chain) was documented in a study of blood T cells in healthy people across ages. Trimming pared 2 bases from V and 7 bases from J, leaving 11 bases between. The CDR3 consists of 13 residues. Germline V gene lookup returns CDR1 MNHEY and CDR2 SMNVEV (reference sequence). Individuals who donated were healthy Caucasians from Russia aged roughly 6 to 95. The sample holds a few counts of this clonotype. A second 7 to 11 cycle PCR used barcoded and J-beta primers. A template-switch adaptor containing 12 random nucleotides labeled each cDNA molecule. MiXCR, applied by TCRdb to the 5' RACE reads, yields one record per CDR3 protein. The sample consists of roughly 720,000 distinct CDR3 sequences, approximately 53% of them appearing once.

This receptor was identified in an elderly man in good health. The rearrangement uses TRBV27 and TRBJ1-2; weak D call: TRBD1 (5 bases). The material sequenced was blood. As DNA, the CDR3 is TGTGCCAGCAGTTTACTAGGGGACCTTGGCTACACCTTC. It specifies CASSLLGDLGYTF.